This TCR beta chain was recovered during a study of T cell repertoires in cytomegalovirus infection. The wider study: Public TCR beta signatures were indicative of both CMV infection and a matching HLA type. Broader study findings: Summed frequency of public TCR beta families distinguished CMV carriers with the relevant HLA. The ex vivo response was dominated by HLA-C-restricted CMV-specific TCR beta clonotypes.

The V end was cut by 1 base, the J end by 4 bases, with 12 bases between. CDR1 is MNHEY and CDR2 is SVGEGT in the germline V gene. The CDR3 loop spans 15 amino acids. In its sample, this clonotype was seen many times. What it recognizes is unknown. From the reads, TCRdb called clonotypes with MiXCR, one entry per CDR3 protein. The profile shows about 300,000 distinct CDR3 sequences, roughly 9.3% of them singletons. The sequence came from a human donor in good health (CMV status not recorded). Some clones in this sample may be carry-over from other donors' samples. The chain uses TRBV6-2 or TRBV6-3 and TRBJ2-3, with a possible D match to TRBD2 (5 bases). The material sequenced was PBMCs. The DNA for the CDR3 is TGTGCCAGCAGTTACTTCTTACCGGGGTCAGATACGCAGTATTTT. Translated: CASSYFLPGSDTQYF.